The 30 T cell receptor beta chains in this list originate from one sample, sequenced in a study of cytomegalovirus exposure and HLA in healthy donors. 60 Vbeta and 13 Jbeta primers were used in PCR. The data were produced by immunoSEQ multiplex PCR, yet TCRdb's version contains in-frame clones alone and is incomplete. The profile shows about 150,000 clones, around 80% of them singletons. Sample: PBMCs. The source of these receptors is a man aged 45-60 years in good health and CMV-seropositive.

V is TRBV5-4 and J is TRBJ2-2; 11 bases are shared with TRBD1. This CDR3 spans 15 amino acids. The V gene end was trimmed by 1 base and the J gene end by 5 bases; junction bases not matched to a gene: 1. Germline V gene data show CDR1 as SGHNT and CDR2 as YYREEE (reference sequence). CDR3 nucleotides: TGTGCCAGCAGCTTGCGGGACAGGGGGACCGGGGAGCTGTTTTTT. Amino acid sequence: CASSLRDRGTGELFF.

This chain uses TRBV5-4 with TRBJ2-5; 8 positions match TRBD2. The trim removed 0 bases at V and 1 base at J, leaving 5 bases unmatched. The CDR3 has 16 amino acids. Germline V gives CDR1 SGHNT, CDR2 YYREEE (reference sequence). The CDR3 is CASSLDLAGLQETQYF. The CDR3 nucleotides are TGTGCCAGCAGCTTGGATCTAGCGGGTCTCCAAGAGACCCAGTACTTC.

V usage is TRBV19 and J usage is TRBJ2-7; 8 bases are a match to TRBD1. This CDR3 has 14 amino acids. CDR1 and CDR2 from the germline V gene are LNHDA and SQIVND (reference sequence). J lost 1 base, V lost 3 bases, and 2 bases had no gene match. The CDR3 sequence is CASSIRTGSYEQYF. CDR3 nucleotide sequence: TGTGCCAGTAGTATTCGGACAGGGTCCTACGAGCAGTACTTC.

This clone was detected a few times. The chain is built from TRBV7-3 and TRBJ2-1, with 10 bases matching TRBD2. This CDR3 is 17 amino acids long. V was clipped by 1 base and J by 7 bases; unmatched bases: 10. CDR1 is SGHTA and CDR2 is FQGTGA in the germline V gene. In DNA, the CDR3 is TGTGCCAGCAGCTTAATAGGAGCGGGAGGGCTGGAGAATGAGCAGTTCTTC. Amino acid sequence: CASSLIGAGGLENEQFF. Variable domain in full (rest from reference TRBV7-3 and TRBJ2-1): GAGVSQTPSNKVTEKGKYVELRCDPISGHTALYWYRQSLGQGPEFLIYFQGTGAADDSGLPNDRFFAVRPEGSVSTLKIQRTERGDSAVYLCASSLIGAGGLENEQFFGPGTRLTVL.

The CDR3, as DNA: TGCGCCAGCAGCTTGGGGGACTACTACGAGCAGTACTTC. Its protein product is CASSLGDYYEQYF. The rearrangement joins TRBV5-1 to TRBJ2-7, with 7 bases matching TRBD2. J lost 3 bases, V lost 0 bases, and 0 bases had no gene match. This CDR3 has 13 amino acids. The germline V gene encodes CDR1 SGHRS and CDR2 YFSETQ. The full variable domain, completed using reference TRBV5-1 and TRBJ2-7, is KAGVTQTPRYLIKTRGQQVTLSCSPISGHRSVSWYQQTPGQGLQFLFEYFSETQRNKGNFPGRFSGRQFSNSRSEMNVSTLELGDSALYLCASSLGDYYEQYFGPGTRLTVT.

This chain links TRBV15 with TRBJ1-6; D is undetermined. Trimming removed 3 bases at V and 0 bases at J, with 6 bases between. Germline V gene data show CDR1 as LNHNV and CDR2 as YYDKDF (reference sequence). The CDR3 extends over 15 amino acids. CDR3 region: CATSSGSSYNSPLHF. In DNA, the CDR3 is TGTGCCACCAGCAGCGGGAGCTCCTATAATTCACCCCTCCACTTT.

A remark on this clone: Its ends do not fully match the called genes, so a read error is possible. This sequence joins TRBV7-9 and TRBJ1-2; possible D gene TRBD1, 6 bases. Germline CDR1 SEHNR, CDR2 FQNEAQ (reference sequence). CDR3 length: 16 residues. This CDR3 reads CSSSSGDTTPNYGYTF. In DNA, the CDR3 is TGTTCCAGCAGCTCTGGGGACACGACTCCCAACTATGGCTACACCTTC.

The rearrangement uses TRBV7-8 and TRBJ1-5, with TRBD1 as a possible D gene (5 bases). V gave up 5 bases and J gave up 4 bases, with 21 bases separating them. Germline V gene data show CDR1 as SGHVS and CDR2 as FQNEAQ. The length of the CDR3 is 17 residues. CDR3 sequence reads: CASSRLTGQGGNQPQHF. The CDR3 nucleotides read TGTGCCAGCAGCCGTTTAACTGGGCAGGGTGGGAATCAGCCCCAGCATTTT.

This rearrangement joins TRBV10-2 to TRBJ2-7; TRBD1 aligns across 8 bases. With V trimmed by 10 bases and J by 4 bases, 3 bases remained unmatched. Germline values: CDR1 WSHSY, CDR2 SAAADI. There are 11 residues in the CDR3. CDR3: CATRQGYEQYF. In DNA, the CDR3 is TGCGCCACACGACAGGGGTACGAGCAGTACTTC.

The J gene is TRBJ2-1, the V gene TRBV13; 12 bases fit TRBD2. Germline V gene data show CDR1 as PRHDT and CDR2 as FYEKMQ (reference sequence). V gave up 6 bases and J gave up 7 bases; unmatched junction bases: 4. The CDR3 covers 14 residues. CDR3 nucleotides: TGTGCCAGCAGGCTAGCGGGAGGGCCTAATGAGCAGTTCTTC. Its translation: CASRLAGGPNEQFF.

This clone appeared a few times. The chain couples TRBV15 to TRBJ2-5; D call uncertain. The V end lost 0 bases, the J end lost 4 bases, and 6 bases lay between the germline ends. The CDR3 runs 13 residues. CDR1 and CDR2 (germline): LNHNV, YYDKDF (reference sequence). The CDR3 loop is CATSRDRGETQYF. The CDR3 DNA follows: TGTGCCACCAGCAGAGATAGAGGAGAGACCCAGTACTTC.

The chain employs TRBV27 and TRBJ1-5, with D tentatively TRBD1 (6 bases). This CDR3 has 16 amino acids. V lost 5 bases and J 2 bases, leaving 16 bases between the germline ends. Germline CDR1 and CDR2: MNHEY and SMNVEV (reference sequence). CDR3 region: CASSPARGSGNQPQHF. The CDR3 DNA reads as TGTGCCAGCAGTCCTGCCAGGGGAAGCGGCAATCAGCCCCAGCATTTT.

The chain uses TRBV7-8 and TRBJ2-7, with 7 nucleotides matching TRBD2. After removal of 0 bases from V and 5 bases from J, the junction contained 7 bases not matched to a gene. This CDR3 has 15 amino acids. Germline CDR1 reads SGHVS; CDR2 reads FQNEAQ. The chain's CDR3 is CASSLARTSADEQYF. CDR3 DNA: TGTGCCAGCAGCTTAGCCCGAACTAGCGCGGACGAGCAGTACTTC.

This chain joins TRBV9 and TRBJ2-7; D is undetermined. Germline V gene sequence: CDR1 SGDLS, CDR2 YYNGEE. The CDR3 consists of 14 residues. Trimming left V 0 bases short and J 1 base short, with 8 bases between. The CDR3 is CASSVDPGSYEQYF. CDR3 coding DNA: TGTGCCAGCAGCGTAGATCCGGGTTCCTACGAGCAGTACTTC.

Here the CDR3 DNA reads TGTGCCTGGAGTACCACTGGGAGTAGCGAGCAGTACGTC. It encodes CAWSTTGSSEQYV. This chain uses TRBV30 with TRBJ2-7, with D possibly TRBD2 on 5 matching bases. Trimming took 2 bases from V and 6 from J, leaving 14 bases between them. The CDR3 runs to 13 residues. Germline V gene sequence: CDR1 GTSNPN, CDR2 SVGIG (reference sequence).

J is TRBJ2-7 and V is TRBV21-1; the table's D call, TRBD2, was not checked against the DNA. TRBV21-1 is a pseudogene segment. The CDR3 sequence is 14 residues long. The CDR3 protein is CASSKQGTRGEQYV. The CDR3 DNA is TGTGCCAGCAGCAAACAAGGGACTAGAGGTGAGCAGTACGTC.

The genes are TRBV27 and TRBJ2-7; possibly TRBD2 for D (5 bases). CDR1 and CDR2 (germline): MNHEY, SMNVEV (reference sequence). V shed 4 bases and J shed 4 bases, with 17 bases lying between them. The CDR3 has 15 amino acids. The CDR3 DNA is TGTGCCAGCAGTTGGGGAGATTTGGAGGTTTACGAGCAGTACTTC. It encodes CASSWGDLEVYEQYF.

The sample holds a few counts of this clone. This chain joins TRBV28 and TRBJ1-6; 7 nucleotides align to TRBD1. CDR1 and CDR2 from the germline V gene are MDHEN and SYDVKM. CDR3 length: 15 amino acids. V was clipped by 5 bases and J by 4 bases; unmatched bases: 5. The CDR3 sequence: CASSPGTVYNSPLHF. The CDR3 DNA reads TGTGCCAGCAGTCCCGGGACAGTATATAATTCACCCCTCCACTTT.

V and J are TRBV6-1 and TRBJ2-2; the D gene is possibly TRBD1 (5 bases). This CDR3 contains 17 residues. V shed 4 bases and J shed 4 bases, with 19 bases lying between them. Germline CDR1 reads MNHNS; CDR2 reads SASEGT. The CDR3 DNA reads TGTGCCAGCAGTGGGAGCGCGTGGGCAGGGTTCACCGGGGAGCTGTTTTTT. This sequence encodes CASSGSAWAGFTGELFF.

The CDR3 spells CASQQGGPPETQYF. In nucleotides, the CDR3 is TGTGCCAGCCAACAGGGAGGGCCCCCGGAGACCCAGTACTTC. The chain combines TRBV16 with TRBJ2-5; a possible D gene is TRBD2 (7 bases). Per germline, CDR1 KGHSY and CDR2 FQNENV. V dropped 8 bases and J dropped 5 bases, with 18 bases sitting between them. The CDR3 runs 14 residues.

This rearrangement joins TRBV11-3 to TRBJ2-5, with D possibly being TRBD1 (6 bases). Trimming shortened V by 5 bases and J by 5 bases, and 15 bases separated the two germline ends. The CDR3 is made up of 14 amino acids. CDR1 is SGHNT, CDR2 YENEEA, per germline. CDR3 sequence reads: CASSPAGERETQYF. In DNA, the CDR3 is TGTGCCAGCAGCCCCGCAGGGGAGAGGGAGACCCAGTACTTC.

The rearrangement links TRBV6-1 to TRBJ1-2, with D tentatively TRBD1 (6 bases). V shed 8 bases and J shed 3 bases, with 13 bases lying between them. CDR3 size: 13 residues. Germline V gives CDR1 MNHNS, CDR2 SASEGT. CDR3 nucleotides: TGTGCCAGCGTACAGGGAAGGGACTATGGCTACACCTTC. It yields the protein CASVQGRDYGYTF.

The gene calls are TRBV9 and TRBJ1-4, with 7 bases matching TRBD1. This CDR3 has 15 amino acids. Germline V gene sequence: CDR1 SGDLS, CDR2 YYNGEE. With V trimmed by 1 base and J by 5 bases, 5 bases remained unmatched. The CDR3 nucleotides are TGTGCCAGCAGCGTATCGGGACAGAGCAATGAAAAACTGTTTTTT. Its protein product is CASSVSGQSNEKLFF.

V and J are TRBV6-1 and TRBJ1-2; D perhaps matches TRBD1 (5 bases). The CDR3 is 15 amino acids. The germline CDR1 and CDR2 sequences are MNHNS and SASEGT. With 7 bases removed from V and 1 base from J, the gap between germline ends came to 16 bases. CDR3 bases: TGTGCCAGCAATAGAAACAGGCTGATTAACTATGGCTACACCTTC. Protein product: CASNRNRLINYGYTF.

Details on this clone: The same CDR3 can be traced to other DNA sequences in this sample. V usage is TRBV6-5 and J usage is TRBJ1-1; tentatively, D is TRBD1 (5 bases). Germline V gene sequence: CDR1 MNHEY, CDR2 SVGAGI. Trimming took off 5 bases at V and 1 base at J, with 8 bases between the two ends. This CDR3 contains 13 residues. The CDR3 loop reads CASSTGGNTEAFF. CDR3 nucleotide sequence: TGTGCCAGCAGTACCGGGGGGAACACTGAAGCTTTCTTT.

The chain joins TRBV7-9 to TRBJ1-3; no clear D gene. CDR1 SEHNR and CDR2 FQNEAQ come from the germline V gene (reference sequence). The CDR3 runs 15 residues. Trimming took off 0 bases at V and 2 bases at J, with 8 bases between the two ends. The DNA for the CDR3 is TGTGCCAGCAGCTTAGCCGAGGGAACTGGAAACACCATATATTTT. Its translation is CASSLAEGTGNTIYF.

The V gene is TRBV7-4, the J gene TRBJ1-5; 12 bases agree with TRBD1. J lost 4 bases, V lost 5 bases, and 12 bases had no gene match. Per germline, CDR1 SGHVT and CDR2 SQSDAQ. This CDR3 comprises 18 residues. This CDR3 is CASSVRTGTGGRNQPQHF. CDR3 nucleotides: TGTGCCAGCAGCGTACGAACCGGGACAGGGGGCCGTAATCAGCCCCAGCATTTT.

Only a few counts were recorded for this clone. The J gene is TRBJ2-2, the V gene TRBV27; possibly TRBD1 for D (6 bases). CDR3 length: 15 residues. V gave up 8 bases and J gave up 0 bases, with 13 bases separating them. CDR1 and CDR2 from the germline V gene are MNHEY and SMNVEV (reference sequence). This CDR3 is CASGPGQTNTGELFF. DNA of the CDR3: TGTGCCAGCGGGCCGGGACAAACGAACACCGGGGAGCTGTTTTTT.

A few counts support this clone. The genes are TRBV7-2 and TRBJ2-1, with D possibly matching TRBD1 (5 bases). With 5 bases removed from V and 6 bases from J, the gap between germline ends came to 11 bases. The CDR3 totals 13 residues. Germline V gene sequence: CDR1 SGHTA, CDR2 FQGNSA. CDR3 DNA: TGTGCCAGCAGCCCGCAGGGTCTCAATGAGCAGTTCTTC. It encodes CASSPQGLNEQFF.

The chain is built from TRBV18 and TRBJ2-7; TRBD1 matches 7 bases. Germline V gene data show CDR1 as KGHSH and CDR2 as LQKENI. Trimming removed 0 bases from V and 3 bases from J; junction bases left unmatched: 2. This CDR3 is built from 14 residues. This CDR3 reads CASSPPGTVYEQYF. The DNA for the CDR3 is TGTGCCAGCTCACCACCGGGGACAGTCTACGAGCAGTACTTC. The complete variable domain, with remaining parts taken from reference TRBV18 and TRBJ2-7, reads NAGVMQNPRHLVRRRGQEARLRCSPMKGHSHVYWYRQLPEEGLKFMVYLQKENIIDESGMPKERFSAEFPKEGPSILRIQQVVRGDSAAYFCASSPPGTVYEQYFGPGTRLTVT.